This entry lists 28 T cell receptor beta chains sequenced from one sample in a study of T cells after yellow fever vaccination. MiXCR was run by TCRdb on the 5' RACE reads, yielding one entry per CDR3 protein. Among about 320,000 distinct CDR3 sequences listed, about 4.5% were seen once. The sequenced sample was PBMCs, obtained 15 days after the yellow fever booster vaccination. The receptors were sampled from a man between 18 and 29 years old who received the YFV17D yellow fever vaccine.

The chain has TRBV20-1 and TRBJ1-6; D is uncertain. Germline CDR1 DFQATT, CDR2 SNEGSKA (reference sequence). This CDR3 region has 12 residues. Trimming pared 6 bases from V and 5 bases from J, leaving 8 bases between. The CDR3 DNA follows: TGCAGTGCACCCCAGAATAATTCACCCCTCCACTTT. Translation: CSAPQNNSPLHF.

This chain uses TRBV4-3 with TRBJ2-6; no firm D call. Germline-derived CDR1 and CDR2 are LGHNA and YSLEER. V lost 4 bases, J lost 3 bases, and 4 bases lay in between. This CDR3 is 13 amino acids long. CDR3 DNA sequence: TGCGCCAGCAGCCTGCTTGGGGCCAACGTCCTGACTTTC. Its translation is CASSLLGANVLTF.

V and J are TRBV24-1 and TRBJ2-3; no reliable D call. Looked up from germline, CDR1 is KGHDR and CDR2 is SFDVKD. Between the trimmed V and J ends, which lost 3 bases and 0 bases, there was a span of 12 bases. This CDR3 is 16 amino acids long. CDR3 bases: TGTGCCACCAGTGATAAGGTGACGGTAAGCACAGATACGCAGTATTTT. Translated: CATSDKVTVSTDTQYF.

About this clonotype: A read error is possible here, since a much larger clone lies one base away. CDR3 in amino acids: CASSYYRGSNTEQFF. The CDR3 DNA reads TGCGCCAGCAGCTACTACAGGGGGTCGAACACTGAGCAGTTCTTC. The chain carries TRBV5-1 and TRBJ2-1; 8 nucleotides agree with TRBD1. The CDR3 is 15 residues long. Germline V gene sequence: CDR1 SGHRS, CDR2 YFSETQ. V gave up 3 bases and J gave up 9 bases; unmatched junction bases: 11.

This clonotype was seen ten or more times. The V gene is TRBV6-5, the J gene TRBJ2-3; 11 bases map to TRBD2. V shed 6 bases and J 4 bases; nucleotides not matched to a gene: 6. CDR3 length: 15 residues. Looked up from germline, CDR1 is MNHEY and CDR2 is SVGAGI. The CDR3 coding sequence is TGTGCCAGCAGCCTGGTAGCGGGGGGGCCAGATACGCAGTATTTT. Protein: CASSLVAGGPDTQYF.

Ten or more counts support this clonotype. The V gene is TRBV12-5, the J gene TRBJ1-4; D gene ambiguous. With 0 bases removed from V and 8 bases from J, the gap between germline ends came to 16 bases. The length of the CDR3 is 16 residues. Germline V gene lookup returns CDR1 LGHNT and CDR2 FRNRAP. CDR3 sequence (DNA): TGTGCTAGTGGTTTGGTATATTCCGGTTCTGGAGAAAAACTGTTTTTT. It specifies CASGLVYSGSGEKLFF.

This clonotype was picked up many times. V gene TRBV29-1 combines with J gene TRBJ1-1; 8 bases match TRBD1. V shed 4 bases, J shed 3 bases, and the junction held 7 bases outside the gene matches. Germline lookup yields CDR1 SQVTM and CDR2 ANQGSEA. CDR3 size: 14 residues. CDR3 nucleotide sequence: TGCAGCGTTGGACCCCGGACAGGGTACACTGAAGCTTTCTTT. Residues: CSVGPRTGYTEAFF.

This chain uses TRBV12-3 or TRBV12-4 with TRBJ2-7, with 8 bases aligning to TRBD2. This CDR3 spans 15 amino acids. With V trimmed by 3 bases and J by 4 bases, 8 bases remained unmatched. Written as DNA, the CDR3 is TGTGCCAGCAGTTTGCTATGCGGGGGGTTTTACGAGCAGTACGTC. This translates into CASSLLCGGFYEQYV.

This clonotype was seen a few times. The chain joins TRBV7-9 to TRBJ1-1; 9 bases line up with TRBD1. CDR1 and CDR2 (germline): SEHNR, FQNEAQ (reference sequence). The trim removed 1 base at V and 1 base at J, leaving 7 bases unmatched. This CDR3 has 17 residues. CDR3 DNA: TGTGCCAGCAGCTTAGGGCGGTGGGACAGGGAGAACACTGAAGCTTTCTTT. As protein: CASSLGRWDRENTEAFF.

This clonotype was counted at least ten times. CDR3 protein: CSAKTPPYNSPLHF. CDR3 sequence (DNA): TGCAGTGCCAAGACCCCCCCCTATAATTCACCCCTCCACTTT. V gene TRBV20-1 combines with J gene TRBJ1-6; D gene unclear. The V end lost 6 bases, the J end lost 2 bases, and 11 bases lay between the germline ends. CDR3 size: 14 residues. Germline V CDR1 and CDR2: DFQATT, SNEGSKA (reference sequence).

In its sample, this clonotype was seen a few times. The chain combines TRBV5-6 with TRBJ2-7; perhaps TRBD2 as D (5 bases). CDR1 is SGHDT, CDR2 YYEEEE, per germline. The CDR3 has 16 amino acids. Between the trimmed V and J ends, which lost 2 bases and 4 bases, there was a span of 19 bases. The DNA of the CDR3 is TGTGCCAGCAGCTTCGGGGTAGCCCGGGCGGCGTACGAGCAGTACTTC. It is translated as CASSFGVARAAYEQYF. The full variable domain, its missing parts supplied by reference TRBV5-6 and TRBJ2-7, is DAGVTQSPTHLIKTRGQQVTLRCSPKSGHDTVSWYQQALGQGPQFIFQYYEEEERQRGNFPDRFSGHQFPNYSSELNVNALLLGDSALYLCASSFGVARAAYEQYFGPGTRLTVT.

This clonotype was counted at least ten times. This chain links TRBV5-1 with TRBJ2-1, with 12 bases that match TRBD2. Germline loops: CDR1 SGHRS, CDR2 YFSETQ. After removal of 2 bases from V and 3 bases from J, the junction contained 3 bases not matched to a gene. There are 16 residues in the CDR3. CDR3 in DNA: TGCGCCAGCAGCTTCTCGACTAGCGGGAGCTACAATGAGCAGTTCTTC. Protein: CASSFSTSGSYNEQFF.

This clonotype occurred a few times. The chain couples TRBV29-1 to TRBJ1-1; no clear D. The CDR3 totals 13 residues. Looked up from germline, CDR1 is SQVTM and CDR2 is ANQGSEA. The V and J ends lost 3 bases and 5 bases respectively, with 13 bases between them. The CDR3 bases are TGCAGCGTTGAGATCCGGTTAGTTACTGAAGCTTTCTTT. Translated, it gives CSVEIRLVTEAFF.

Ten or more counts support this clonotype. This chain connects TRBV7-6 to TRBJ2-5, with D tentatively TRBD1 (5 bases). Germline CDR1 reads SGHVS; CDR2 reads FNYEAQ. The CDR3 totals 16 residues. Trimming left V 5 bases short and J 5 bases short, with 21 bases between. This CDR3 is CASSPQGGGFSETQYF. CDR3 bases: TGTGCCAGCAGCCCCCAGGGTGGTGGCTTCTCGGAGACCCAGTACTTC.

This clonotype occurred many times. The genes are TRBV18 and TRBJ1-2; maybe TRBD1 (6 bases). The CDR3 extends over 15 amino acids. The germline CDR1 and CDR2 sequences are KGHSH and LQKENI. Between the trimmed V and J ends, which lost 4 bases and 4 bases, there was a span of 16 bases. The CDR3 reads CASSRSPRDTYGYTF. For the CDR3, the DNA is TGTGCCAGCTCACGGTCACCCCGGGACACCTATGGCTACACCTTC.

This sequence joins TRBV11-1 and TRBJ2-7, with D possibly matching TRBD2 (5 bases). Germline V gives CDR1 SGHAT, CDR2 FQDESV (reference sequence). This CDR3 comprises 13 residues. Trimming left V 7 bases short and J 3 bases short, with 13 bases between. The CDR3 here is CASNPGDHYEQYF. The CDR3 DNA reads TGTGCCAGCAACCCCGGGGATCACTACGAGCAGTACTTC.

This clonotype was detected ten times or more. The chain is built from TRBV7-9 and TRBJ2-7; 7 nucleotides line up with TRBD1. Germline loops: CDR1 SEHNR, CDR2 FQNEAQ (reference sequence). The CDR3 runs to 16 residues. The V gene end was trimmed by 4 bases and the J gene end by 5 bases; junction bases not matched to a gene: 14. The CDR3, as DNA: TGTGCCAGCAGCTCCTACAGGGGACGGGACGAGGACGAGCAGTACGTC. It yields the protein CASSSYRGRDEDEQYV.

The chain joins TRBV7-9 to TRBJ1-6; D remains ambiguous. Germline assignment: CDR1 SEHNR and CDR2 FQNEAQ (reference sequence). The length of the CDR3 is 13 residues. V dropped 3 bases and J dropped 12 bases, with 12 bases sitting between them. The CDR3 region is CASSFQHGEPLHF. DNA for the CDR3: TGTGCCAGCAGCTTCCAACACGGGGAACCCCTCCACTTT. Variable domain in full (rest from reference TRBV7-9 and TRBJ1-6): DTGVSQNPRHKITKRGQNVTFRCDPISEHNRLYWYRQTLGQGPEFLTYFQNEAQLEKSRLLSDRFSAERPKGSFSTLEIQRTEQGDSAMYLCASSFQHGEPLHFGNGTRLTVT.

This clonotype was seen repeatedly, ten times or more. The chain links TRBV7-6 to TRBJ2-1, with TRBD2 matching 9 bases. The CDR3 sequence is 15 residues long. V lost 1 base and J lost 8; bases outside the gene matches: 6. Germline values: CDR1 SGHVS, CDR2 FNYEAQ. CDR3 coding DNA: TGTGCCAGCAGCTTAGAATCGCTAGCGGGGTATGAGCAGTTCTTC. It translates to CASSLESLAGYEQFF.

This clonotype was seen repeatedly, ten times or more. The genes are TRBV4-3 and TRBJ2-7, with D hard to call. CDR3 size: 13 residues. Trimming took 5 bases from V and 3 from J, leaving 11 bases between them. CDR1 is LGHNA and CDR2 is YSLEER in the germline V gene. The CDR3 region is CASSYGANYEQYF. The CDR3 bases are TGCGCCAGCAGCTACGGAGCCAACTACGAGCAGTACTTC.

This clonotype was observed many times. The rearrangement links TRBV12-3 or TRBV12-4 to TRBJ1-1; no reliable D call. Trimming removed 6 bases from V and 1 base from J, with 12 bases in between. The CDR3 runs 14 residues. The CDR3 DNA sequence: TGTGCCAGCAGCCTAAACTACAGGAACACTGAAGCTTTCTTT. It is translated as CASSLNYRNTEAFF.

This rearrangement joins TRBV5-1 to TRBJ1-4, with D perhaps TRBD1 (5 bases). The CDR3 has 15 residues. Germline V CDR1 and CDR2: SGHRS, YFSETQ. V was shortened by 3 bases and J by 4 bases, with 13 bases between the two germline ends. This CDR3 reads CASSYADTNNEKLFF. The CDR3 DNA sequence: TGCGCCAGCAGCTATGCGGACACGAATAATGAAAAACTGTTTTTT. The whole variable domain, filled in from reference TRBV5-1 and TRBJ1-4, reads KAGVTQTPRYLIKTRGQQVTLSCSPISGHRSVSWYQQTPGQGLQFLFEYFSETQRNKGNFPGRFSGRQFSNSRSEMNVSTLELGDSALYLCASSYADTNNEKLFFGSGTQLSVL.

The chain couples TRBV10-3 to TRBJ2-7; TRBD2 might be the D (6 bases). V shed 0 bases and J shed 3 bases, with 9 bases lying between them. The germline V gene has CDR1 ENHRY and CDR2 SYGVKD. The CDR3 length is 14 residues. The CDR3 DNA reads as TGTGCCATCAGTGAGTCCCGCGGGGACTACGAGCAGTACGTC. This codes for CAISESRGDYEQYV.

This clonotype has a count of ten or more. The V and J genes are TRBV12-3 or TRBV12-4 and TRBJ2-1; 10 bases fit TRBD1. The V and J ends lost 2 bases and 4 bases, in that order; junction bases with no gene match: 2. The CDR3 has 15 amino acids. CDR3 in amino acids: CASSLRDRGYNEQFF. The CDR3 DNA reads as TGTGCCAGCAGTTTACGGGACAGGGGATACAATGAGCAGTTCTTC.

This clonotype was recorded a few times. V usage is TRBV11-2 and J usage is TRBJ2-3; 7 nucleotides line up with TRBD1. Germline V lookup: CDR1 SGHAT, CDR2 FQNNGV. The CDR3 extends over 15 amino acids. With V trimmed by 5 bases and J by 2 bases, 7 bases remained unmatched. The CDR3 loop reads CASSRRDRLTDTQYF. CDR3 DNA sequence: TGTGCCAGCAGCCGTCGGGACAGACTCACAGATACGCAGTATTTT.

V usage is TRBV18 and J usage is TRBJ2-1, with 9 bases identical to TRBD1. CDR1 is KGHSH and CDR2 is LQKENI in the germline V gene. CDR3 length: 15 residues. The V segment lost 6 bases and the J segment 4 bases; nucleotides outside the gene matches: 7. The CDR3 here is CASSHTGGDYNEQFF. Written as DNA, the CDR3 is TGTGCCAGCTCCCACACAGGGGGCGATTACAATGAGCAGTTCTTC. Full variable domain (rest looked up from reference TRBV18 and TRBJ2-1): NAGVMQNPRHLVRRRGQEARLRCSPMKGHSHVYWYRQLPEEGLKFMVYLQKENIIDESGMPKERFSAEFPKEGPSILRIQQVVRGDSAAYFCASSHTGGDYNEQFFGPGTRLTVL.

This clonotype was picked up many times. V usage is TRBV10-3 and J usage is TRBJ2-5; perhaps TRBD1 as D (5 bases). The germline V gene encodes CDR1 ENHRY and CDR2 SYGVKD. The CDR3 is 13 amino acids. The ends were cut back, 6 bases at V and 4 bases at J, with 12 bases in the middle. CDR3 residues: CAIRGTRGETQYF. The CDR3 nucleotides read TGTGCCATCAGGGGTACAAGGGGAGAGACCCAGTACTTC.

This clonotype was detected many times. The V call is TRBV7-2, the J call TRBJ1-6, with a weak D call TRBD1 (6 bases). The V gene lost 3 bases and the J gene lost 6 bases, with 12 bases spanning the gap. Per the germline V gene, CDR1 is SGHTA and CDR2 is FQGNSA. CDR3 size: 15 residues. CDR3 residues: CASSFDRRSNSPLHF. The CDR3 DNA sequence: TGTGCCAGCAGCTTCGACAGGCGGTCTAATTCACCCCTCCACTTT.